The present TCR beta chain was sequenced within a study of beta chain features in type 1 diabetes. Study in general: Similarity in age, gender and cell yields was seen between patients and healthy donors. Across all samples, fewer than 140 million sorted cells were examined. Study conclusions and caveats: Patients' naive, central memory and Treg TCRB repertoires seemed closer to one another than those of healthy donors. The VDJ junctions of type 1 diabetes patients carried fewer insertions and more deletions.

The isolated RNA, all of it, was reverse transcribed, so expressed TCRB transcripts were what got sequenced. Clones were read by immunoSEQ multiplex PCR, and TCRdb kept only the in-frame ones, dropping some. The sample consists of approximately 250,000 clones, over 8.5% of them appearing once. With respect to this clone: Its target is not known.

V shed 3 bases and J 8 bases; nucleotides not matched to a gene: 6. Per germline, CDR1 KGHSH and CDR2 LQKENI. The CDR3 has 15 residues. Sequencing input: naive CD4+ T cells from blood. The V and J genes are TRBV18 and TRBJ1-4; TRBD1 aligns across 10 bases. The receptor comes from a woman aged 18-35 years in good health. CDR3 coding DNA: TGTGCCAGCTCACCGAGGGACAGGGGTGGGGAAAAACTGTTTTTT. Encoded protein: CASSPRDRGGEKLFF.